What follows describes a single TCR beta chain. What this receptor recognizes is not known. No much larger clonotype is one base removed from it; base qualities were not supplied. Library construction relied on the immunoSEQ multiplex PCR assay. The source study handled its data this way. Repertoires were summarized in terms of richness and clonality, and significantly expanded and contracted clones between pre- and post-therapy samples were identified. TCRdb re-hosts the immuneACCESS table, in-frame sequences only. Its copies lack some clones; in the studies checked, an unresolved V gene accounts for under half of them, and the cause for the rest is not known. V, J and clone size were drawn from that table, and D and trimming were deduced from the DNA. The sample records some 25,000 clones, 82% of which are singletons. In total, the top ten clones hold approximately 8.6% of the sample. The data belong to a study of neoadjuvant nivolumab and ipilimumab in lung cancer (dated by TCRdb to the early 2020s). Study-level background: Nivolumab was administered intravenously at 3 mg/kg on days 1, 15 and 29, and in the combination arm ipilimumab 1 mg/kg was added on day 1 only. The primary trial endpoint was the major pathologic response (MPR) rate in the intention-to-treat population in each study arm. In the trial, about 44 patients with operable NSCLC were treated, of whom around 23 were randomized to nivolumab monotherapy and some 20 to nivolumab plus ipilimumab. TCR repertoires in pretherapy (baseline) peripheral blood were compared with TCR repertoires in tumors resected at surgery after neoadjuvant immune checkpoint blockade. Matched pretherapy and resected tumor pairs were analyzed from seven patients, of whom four had been treated with nivolumab and three with nivolumab plus ipilimumab. The investigation overall reported the following: Pretherapy blood TCR richness correlated positively with richness in tumors resected after neoadjuvant therapy (Spearman R ≈ 0.86). A small number of samples was subjected to TCR sequencing. No significant correlation was found between TCR clonality and pathologic tumor regression, and only a single major-pathologic-response sample was available for the analysis of TCR clonality versus pathologic tumor regression. TCR richness and clonality were greater in resected tumors than in tumor-adjacent uninvolved lung, and increases were seen in more dual-therapy-treated tumors. From pretherapy to surgery, tumor T-cell richness and clonality went up in three of three dual-therapy tumors, versus only two of four nivolumab-treated tumors.

The time point label corresponds to: at surgical resection after neoadjuvant nivolumab +/- ipilimumab. The samples were taken from NEOSTAR, a phase 2 randomized trial in operable NSCLC that tested neoadjuvant nivolumab or nivolumab plus ipilimumab, followed by surgery. Its CDR3 holds 13 amino acids, cysteine through phenylalanine. CDR3 DNA is the only sequence kept; it has 39 bases, read in frame from the first base. V is clipped by 4 bases and J by 4 bases, and the sequence between their germline boundaries is 9 bases long. CDR1 and CDR2, looked up from the germline V gene, are SGHRS and YFSETQ. The receptor chain draws on TRBV5-1 and TRBJ2-1; a tentative D call is TRBD2 (5 bases match). The sequencing here drew on tumor tissue, taken after neoadjuvant nivolumab, alone or with ipilimumab, at or shortly before surgery. This TCR was recovered from an adult with non-small cell lung cancer. The DNA is as follows: TGCGCCAGCAGCAGCGGTGGGTACAATGAGCAGTTCTTC. Translated, this is CASSSGGYNEQFF.